The entry below gives a single T cell receptor beta chain sequence along with its context. Individuals aged roughly 18 to 95 years were recruited from fewer than 30 US areas. The sample belongs to a study of blood T cell repertoires in COVID-19. Sequencing was performed with immunoSEQ multiplex PCR; in TCRdb, only in-frame clones are kept and a portion is missing. The sample holds about 380,000 clones; 87% are singletons and the top ten take 2.5% to 3%. The sequence derives from a woman aged 25 to 39 who had recovered from COVID-19. The sequenced material came from PBMCs or T cells enriched from blood (not recorded which).

The CDR3 region has the DNA TGTGCCAGTAGTATGAGGGCAGGGGCAAACTATGGCTACACCTTC. Its translation: CASSMRAGANYGYTF. This chain connects TRBV19 to TRBJ1-2, with a possible D match to TRBD1 (6 bases). V was shortened by 3 bases and J by 2 bases, with 13 bases between the two germline ends. The CDR3 has 15 residues. The germline V gene has CDR1 LNHDA and CDR2 SQIVND (reference sequence).